This record covers a single T cell receptor beta chain. Its antigen is currently unknown. Sampled 1 year posttransplant, controls received myeloablative marrow transplants, methotrexate and a calcineurin inhibitor. Generated by immunoSEQ multiplex PCR, the TCRdb table keeps only in-frame clones and is missing some. The sample has some 16,000 clones, roughly 84% seen once. The data belong to a study of T cells after posttransplantation cyclophosphamide. CDR1 and CDR2 from the germline V gene are GTSNPN and SVGIG (reference sequence). The CDR3 is made up of 15 amino acids. The junction had 12 bases not matched to a gene; V was cut back by 8 bases and J by 5 bases. Study-wide findings and caveats: TRB overlap between skin or GI tissue T cells and blood was limited. Later blood repertoires were often dominated by clones from the donor CD8+ memory compartment. Recipient CMV seropositivity and CMV reactivation strongly tracked TRB clonality.

The rearrangement links TRBV30 to TRBJ2-2; 9 bases align to TRBD2. The sequenced sample was PBMCs, obtained less than 400 days after allogeneic stem cell transplant with calcineurin inhibitor and methotrexate. The origin of this receptor is a young adult male patient who received an allogeneic stem cell transplant from a related donor, was CMV-positive, and had no GVHD. Some T cells may arise from the graft donor. The DNA of the CDR3 is TGTGCCCGACCCTCCCAGGCGGGAGGGACCGGGGAGCTGTTTTTT. It translates to CARPSQAGGTGELFF.